This T cell receptor beta chain was recovered during a study of early T cells in non-severe SARS-CoV-2 infection. Whole-study results and caveats: VDJdb matches were skewed toward anti-spike CD8 T cell responses.

This clonotype was seen at least ten times. Antigen specificity is unknown. Individual cDNA molecules received unique molecular identifiers during library preparation. A single record per CDR3 protein comes from TCRdb applying MiXCR to the 5' RACE reads. The sample records 25,000 to 30,000 distinct CDR3 sequences, approximately 6% being singletons. The CDR3 covers 15 residues. Germline V gene sequence: CDR1 LGHDT, CDR2 YNNKEL (reference sequence). Trimming took 4 bases from V and 2 from J; bases not matched to a gene: 2. This sequence originates from an adult who was a healthcare worker with PCR-confirmed SARS-CoV-2 infection or an uninfected control (not recorded which). This rearrangement joins TRBV3-1 to TRBJ2-3, with 11 positions matching TRBD2. Sequencing used whole blood. CDR3 DNA: TGTGCCAGCAGCCCACTAGCGGGGGACACAGATACGCAGTATTTT. As protein: CASSPLAGDTDTQYF.